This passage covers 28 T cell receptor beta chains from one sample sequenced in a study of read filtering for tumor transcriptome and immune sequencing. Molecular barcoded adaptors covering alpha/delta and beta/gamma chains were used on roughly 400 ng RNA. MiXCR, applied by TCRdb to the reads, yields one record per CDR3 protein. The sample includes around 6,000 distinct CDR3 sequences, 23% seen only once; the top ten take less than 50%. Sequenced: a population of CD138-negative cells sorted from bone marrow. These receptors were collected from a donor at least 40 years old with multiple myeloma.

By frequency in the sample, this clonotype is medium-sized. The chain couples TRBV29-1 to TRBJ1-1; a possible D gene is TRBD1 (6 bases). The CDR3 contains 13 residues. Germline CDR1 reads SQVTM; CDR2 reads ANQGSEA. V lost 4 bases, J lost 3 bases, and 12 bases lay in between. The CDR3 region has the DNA TGCAGCGTTGTCCGGGGGGCTTACACTGAAGCTTTCTTT. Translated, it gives CSVVRGAYTEAFF.

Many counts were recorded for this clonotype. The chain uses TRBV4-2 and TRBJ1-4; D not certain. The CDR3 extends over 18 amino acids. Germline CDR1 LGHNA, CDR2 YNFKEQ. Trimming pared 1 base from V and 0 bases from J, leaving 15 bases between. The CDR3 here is CASSQGSGNGATNEKLFF. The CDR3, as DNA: TGTGCCAGCAGCCAAGGGTCCGGGAACGGTGCAACTAATGAAAAACTGTTTTTT.

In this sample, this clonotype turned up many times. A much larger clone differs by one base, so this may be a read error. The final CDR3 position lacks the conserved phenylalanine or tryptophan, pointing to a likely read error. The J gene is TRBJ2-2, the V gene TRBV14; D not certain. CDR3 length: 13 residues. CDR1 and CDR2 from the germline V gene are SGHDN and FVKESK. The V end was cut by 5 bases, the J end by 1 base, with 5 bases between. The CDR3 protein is CASSSVNTGELFL. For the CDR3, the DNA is TGTGCCAGCAGCTCAGTGAACACCGGGGAGCTGTTTCTT.

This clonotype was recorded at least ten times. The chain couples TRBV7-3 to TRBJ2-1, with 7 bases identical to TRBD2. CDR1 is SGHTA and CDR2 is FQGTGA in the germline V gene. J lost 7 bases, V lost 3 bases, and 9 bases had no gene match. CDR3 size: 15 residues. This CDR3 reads CASSFSLGRDNEQFF. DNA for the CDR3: TGTGCCAGCAGCTTCTCGCTAGGGAGGGATAATGAGCAGTTCTTC.

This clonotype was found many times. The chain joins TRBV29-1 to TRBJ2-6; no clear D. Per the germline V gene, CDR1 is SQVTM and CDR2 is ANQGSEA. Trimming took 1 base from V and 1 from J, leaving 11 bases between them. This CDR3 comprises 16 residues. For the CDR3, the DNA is TGCAGCGTTGAAGCCCAGTCGGTATCTGGGGCCAACGTCCTGACTTTC. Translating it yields CSVEAQSVSGANVLTF.

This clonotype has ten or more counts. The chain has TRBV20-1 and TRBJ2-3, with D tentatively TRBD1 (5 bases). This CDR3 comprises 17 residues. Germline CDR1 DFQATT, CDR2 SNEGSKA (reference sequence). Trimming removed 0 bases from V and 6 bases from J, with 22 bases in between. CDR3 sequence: CSARDVVWGVRIDTQYF. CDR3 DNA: TGCAGTGCTAGAGATGTAGTCTGGGGCGTTCGAATTGATACGCAGTATTTT.

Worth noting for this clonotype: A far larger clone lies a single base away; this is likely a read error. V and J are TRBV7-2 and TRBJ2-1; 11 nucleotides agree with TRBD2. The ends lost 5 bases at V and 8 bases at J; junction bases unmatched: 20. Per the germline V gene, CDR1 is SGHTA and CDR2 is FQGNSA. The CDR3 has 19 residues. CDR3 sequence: CASSALSGGAWSRSDEQFF. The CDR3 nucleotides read TGTGCCAGCAGCGCCCTTAGCGGGGGGGCTTGGTCGCGTAGCGATGAGCAGTTCTTC.

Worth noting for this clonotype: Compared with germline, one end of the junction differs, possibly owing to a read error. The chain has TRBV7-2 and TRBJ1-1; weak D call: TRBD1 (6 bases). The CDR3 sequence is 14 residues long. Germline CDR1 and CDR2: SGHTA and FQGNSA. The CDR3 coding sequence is TGTGCCAGCAGCGTCACAGGGATGAACACTGAAGCTCTCTTT. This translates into CASSVTGMNTEALF.

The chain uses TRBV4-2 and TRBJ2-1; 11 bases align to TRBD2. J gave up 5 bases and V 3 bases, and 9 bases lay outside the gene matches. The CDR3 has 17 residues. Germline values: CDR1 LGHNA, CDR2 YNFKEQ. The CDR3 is CASSQGSGRVRDNEQFF. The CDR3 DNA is TGTGCCAGCAGCCAGGGTAGCGGGAGGGTGAGGGACAATGAGCAGTTCTTC.

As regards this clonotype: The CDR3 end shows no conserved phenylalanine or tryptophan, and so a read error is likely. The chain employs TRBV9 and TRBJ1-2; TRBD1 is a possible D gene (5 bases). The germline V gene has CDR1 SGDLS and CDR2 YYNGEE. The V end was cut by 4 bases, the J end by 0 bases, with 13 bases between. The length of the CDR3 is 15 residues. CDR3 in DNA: TGTGCCAGCAGCAGCTGGACAAACGCTAACTATGGCTACACCCTC. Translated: CASSSWTNANYGYTL.

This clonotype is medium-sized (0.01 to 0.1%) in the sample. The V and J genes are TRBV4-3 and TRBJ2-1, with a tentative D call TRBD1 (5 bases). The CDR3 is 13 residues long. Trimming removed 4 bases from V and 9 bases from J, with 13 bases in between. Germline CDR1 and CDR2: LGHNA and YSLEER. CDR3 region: CASSPFQGSEQFF. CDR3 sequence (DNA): TGCGCCAGCAGCCCCTTCCAGGGCTCTGAGCAGTTCTTC.

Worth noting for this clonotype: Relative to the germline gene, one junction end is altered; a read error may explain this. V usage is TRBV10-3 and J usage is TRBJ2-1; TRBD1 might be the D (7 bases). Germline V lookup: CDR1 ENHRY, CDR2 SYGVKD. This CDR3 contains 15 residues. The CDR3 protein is CAISSWARRDSEQFF. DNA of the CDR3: TGCGCCATCAGTTCATGGGCGAGGCGGGACAGTGAGCAGTTCTTC.

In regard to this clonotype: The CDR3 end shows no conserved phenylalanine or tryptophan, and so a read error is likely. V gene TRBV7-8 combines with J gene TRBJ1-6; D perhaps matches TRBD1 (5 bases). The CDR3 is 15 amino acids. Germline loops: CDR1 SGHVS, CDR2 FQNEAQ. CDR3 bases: TGTGCCACCAGCCTACGGGACCGAAATAATTCACCCCTCCACTAT. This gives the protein CATSLRDRNNSPLHY.

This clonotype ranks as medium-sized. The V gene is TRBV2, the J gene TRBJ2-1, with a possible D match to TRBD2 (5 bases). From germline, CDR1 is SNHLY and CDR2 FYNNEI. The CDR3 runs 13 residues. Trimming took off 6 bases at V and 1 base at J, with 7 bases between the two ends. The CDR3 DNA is TGTGCCAGCAGGGGAGCTTCCTACAATGAGCAGTTCTTC. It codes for CASRGASYNEQFF.

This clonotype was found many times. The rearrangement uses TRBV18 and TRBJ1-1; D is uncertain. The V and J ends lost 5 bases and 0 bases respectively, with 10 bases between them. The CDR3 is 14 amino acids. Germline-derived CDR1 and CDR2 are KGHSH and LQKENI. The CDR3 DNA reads TGTGCCAGCTCAGGAGGCGGCCTGAACACTGAAGCTTTCTTT. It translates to CASSGGGLNTEAFF.

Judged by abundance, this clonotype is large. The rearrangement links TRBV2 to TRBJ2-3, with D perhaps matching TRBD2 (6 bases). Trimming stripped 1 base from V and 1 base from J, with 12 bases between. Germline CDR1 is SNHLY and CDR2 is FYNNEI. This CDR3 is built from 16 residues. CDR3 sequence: CASSEVTGVGTDTQYF. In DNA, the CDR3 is TGTGCCAGCAGTGAAGTTACGGGAGTGGGCACAGATACGCAGTATTTT.

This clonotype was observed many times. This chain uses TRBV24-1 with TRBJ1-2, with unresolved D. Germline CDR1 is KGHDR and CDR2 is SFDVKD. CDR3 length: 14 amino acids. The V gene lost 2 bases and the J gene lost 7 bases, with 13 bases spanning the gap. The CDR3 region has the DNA TGTGCCACCAGTGATTCCGCTCAGGTGCGTGGCTACACCTTC. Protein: CATSDSAQVRGYTF.

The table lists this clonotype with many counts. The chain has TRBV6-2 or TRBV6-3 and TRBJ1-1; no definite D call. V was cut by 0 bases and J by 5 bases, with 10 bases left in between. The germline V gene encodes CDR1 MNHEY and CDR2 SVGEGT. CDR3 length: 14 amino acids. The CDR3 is CASSYSLGPTEAFF. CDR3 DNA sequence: TGTGCCAGCAGTTACTCCTTAGGGCCGACTGAAGCTTTCTTT.

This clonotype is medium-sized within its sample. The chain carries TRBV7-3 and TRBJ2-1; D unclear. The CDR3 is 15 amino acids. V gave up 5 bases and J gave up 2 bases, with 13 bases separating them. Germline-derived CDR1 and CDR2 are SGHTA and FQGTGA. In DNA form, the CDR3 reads TGTGCCAGCAGCCCCATCCCCCTAGCCTACAATGAGCAGTTCTTC. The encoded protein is CASSPIPLAYNEQFF.

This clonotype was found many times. CDR3 sequence: CASRHKTGTGTGELFF. The CDR3 nucleotides read TGTGCCAGCCGTCATAAAACCGGGACAGGGACCGGGGAGCTGTTTTTT. The J gene is TRBJ2-2, the V gene TRBV6-2 or TRBV6-3; TRBD1 matches at 9 bases. Trimming took 8 bases from V and 5 from J; bases not matched to a gene: 12. Germline V gene lookup returns CDR1 MNHEY and CDR2 SVGEGT. The CDR3 is 16 residues long.

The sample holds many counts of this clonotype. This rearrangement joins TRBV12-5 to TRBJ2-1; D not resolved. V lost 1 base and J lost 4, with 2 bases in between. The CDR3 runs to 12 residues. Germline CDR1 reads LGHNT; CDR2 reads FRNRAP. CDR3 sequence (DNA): TGTGCTAGTGGTTTGGGATACAATGAGCAGTTCTTC. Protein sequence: CASGLGYNEQFF.

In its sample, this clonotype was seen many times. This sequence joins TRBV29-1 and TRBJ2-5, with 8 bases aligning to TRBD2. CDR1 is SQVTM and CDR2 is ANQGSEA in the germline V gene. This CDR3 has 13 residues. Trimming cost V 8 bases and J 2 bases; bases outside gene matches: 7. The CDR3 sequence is CSLAGGVQETQYF. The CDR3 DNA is TGCAGCCTCGCGGGGGGAGTTCAAGAGACCCAGTACTTC.

The CDR3 reads CASSETVLSGNTIYF. The CDR3 nucleotides read TGTGCCAGCAGTGAGACAGTCCTCTCTGGAAACACCATATATTTT. The rearrangement links TRBV2 to TRBJ1-3, with D perhaps TRBD1 (5 bases). Germline loops: CDR1 SNHLY, CDR2 FYNNEI. The CDR3 extends over 15 amino acids. V was cut by 3 bases and J by 0 bases, with 9 bases left in between.

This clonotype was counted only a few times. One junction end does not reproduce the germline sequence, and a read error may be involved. As DNA, the CDR3 is TGTGCCAGTGCTGTAAGGTTCGCGAACACTGAAGCTTCCTTT. Amino acid sequence: CASAVRFANTEASF. The chain has TRBV19 and TRBJ1-1; D not resolved. The CDR3 extends over 14 amino acids. The germline V gene encodes CDR1 LNHDA and CDR2 SQIVND (reference sequence).

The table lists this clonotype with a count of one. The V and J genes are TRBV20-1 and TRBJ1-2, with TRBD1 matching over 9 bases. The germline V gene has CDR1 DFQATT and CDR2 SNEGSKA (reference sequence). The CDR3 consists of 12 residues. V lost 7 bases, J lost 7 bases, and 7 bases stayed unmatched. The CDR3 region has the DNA TGCAGTGTTCCACAGGGGGCGACTGGCTACACCTTC. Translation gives CSVPQGATGYTF.

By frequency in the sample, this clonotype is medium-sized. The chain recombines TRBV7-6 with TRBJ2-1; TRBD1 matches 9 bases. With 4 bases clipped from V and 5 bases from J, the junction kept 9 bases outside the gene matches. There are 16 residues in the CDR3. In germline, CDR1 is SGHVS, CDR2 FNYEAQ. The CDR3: CASSSGTGRTDNEQFF. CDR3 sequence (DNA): TGTGCCAGCAGCTCCGGGACAGGGAGGACGGACAATGAGCAGTTCTTC. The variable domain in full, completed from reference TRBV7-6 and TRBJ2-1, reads GAGVSQSPRYKVTKRGQDVALRCDPISGHVSLYWYRQALGQGPEFLTYFNYEAQQDKSGLPNDRFSAERPEGSISTLTIQRTEQRDSAMYRCASSSGTGRTDNEQFFGPGTRLTVL.

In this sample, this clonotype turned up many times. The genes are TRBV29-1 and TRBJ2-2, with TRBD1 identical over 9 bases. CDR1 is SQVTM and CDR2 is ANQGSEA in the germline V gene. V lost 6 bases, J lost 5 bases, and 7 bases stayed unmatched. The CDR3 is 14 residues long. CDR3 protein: CSVQTGGGTGELFF. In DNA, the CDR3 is TGCAGCGTGCAAACAGGGGGCGGTACCGGGGAGCTGTTTTTT.

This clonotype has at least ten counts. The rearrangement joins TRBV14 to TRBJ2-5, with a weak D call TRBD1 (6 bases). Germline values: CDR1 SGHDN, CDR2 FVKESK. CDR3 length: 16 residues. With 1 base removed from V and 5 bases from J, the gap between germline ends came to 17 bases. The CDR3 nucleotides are TGTGCCAGCAGCCAAGCCGGACCGGGCCAGGGGGAGACCCAGTACTTC. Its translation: CASSQAGPGQGETQYF.